This paragraph covers one TCR beta chain sequence. Germline-derived CDR1 and CDR2 are SGHAT and FQNNGV. Trimming shortened V by 6 bases and J by 0 bases, and 11 bases separated the two germline ends. This CDR3 contains 14 residues. The data stem from a study of control samples from healthy donors and cancer patients. The method was immunoSEQ multiplex PCR; TCRdb's version includes in-frame clones alone and lacks a portion of them. The sample totals about 200,000 clones. The rearrangement joins TRBV11-2 to TRBJ1-1, with D unclear. Sample: blood. The sequence came from a woman aged 25 to 39 in good health. The CDR3 spells CASSLWRLNTEAFF. CDR3 nucleotides: TGTGCCAGCAGTCTATGGAGATTGAACACTGAAGCTTTCTTT.